What follows are 10 T cell receptor beta chains derived from one specimen sequenced in a study of T cell repertoires in cytomegalovirus infection. For these TCRs, the target antigens are not known. TCRdb recomputed calls from the reads with MiXCR, one row per CDR3 protein. Here the sample spans 680,000 or so distinct CDR3 sequences, around 35% being singletons. The starting material was cultured PBMCs, obtained from culture after CMV antigen stimulation. The receptors originated from a human donor in good health (CMV status not recorded). Some clones in this sample may be carry-over from other donors' samples.

This clonotype was found a few times. The chain has TRBV18 and TRBJ1-5; D remains ambiguous. The CDR3 runs to 14 residues. The germline V and J ends were trimmed by 3 bases and 4 bases, with 10 bases remaining between them. Germline V gene data show CDR1 as KGHSH and CDR2 as LQKENI. The CDR3, as DNA: TGTGCCAGCTCACCCTCCCGAGGTAATCAGCCCCAGCATTTT. Protein sequence: CASSPSRGNQPQHF.

This clonotype was detected only a few times. The genes are TRBV7-2 and TRBJ2-3, with TRBD1 matching over 8 bases. The ends lost 5 bases at V and 1 base at J; junction bases unmatched: 2. Germline V gene sequence: CDR1 SGHTA, CDR2 FQGNSA. This CDR3 has 14 residues. CDR3 in amino acids: CASSRGQGTDTQYF. The CDR3 DNA sequence: TGTGCCAGCAGCAGGGGACAGGGCACAGATACGCAGTATTTT.

This clonotype has only a few counts. V is TRBV6-6 and J is TRBJ2-1; 7 bases agree with TRBD1. This CDR3 region has 14 residues. Trimming removed 10 bases from V and 3 bases from J; junction bases left unmatched: 9. Germline V gives CDR1 MNHNY, CDR2 SVGAGI (reference sequence). The CDR3: CATTIRQGYNEQFF. In DNA form, the CDR3 reads TGTGCCACCACCATAAGACAGGGCTACAATGAGCAGTTCTTC.

CDR3 protein: CASSSGTSVVGELFF. CDR3 nucleotides: TGTGCCAGCAGTTCCGGGACTAGCGTGGTCGGGGAGCTGTTTTTT. This sequence joins TRBV7-2 and TRBJ2-2; TRBD2 matches at 10 bases. The CDR3 consists of 15 residues. Germline loops: CDR1 SGHTA, CDR2 FQGNSA. The V segment lost 6 bases and the J segment 7 bases; nucleotides outside the gene matches: 8.

This chain joins TRBV10-3 and TRBJ2-3; D remains ambiguous. The V gene's germline CDR1 is ENHRY and CDR2 SYGVKD. This CDR3 comprises 14 residues. The V and J ends lost 6 bases and 1 base respectively, with 11 bases between them. The CDR3, as DNA: TGTGCCATCAGCCCTGCACGGGGCACAGATACGCAGTATTTT. Its protein product is CAISPARGTDTQYF.

This clonotype was found a few times. The chain has TRBV20-1 and TRBJ1-1, with a possible D match to TRBD1 (6 bases). The CDR3 has 14 residues. Trimming left V 0 bases short and J 6 bases short, with 14 bases between. Germline V gene lookup returns CDR1 DFQATT and CDR2 SNEGSKA (reference sequence). The chain's CDR3 is CSARDRLGHPEAFF. CDR3 DNA: TGCAGTGCTAGAGATCGTCTGGGACACCCTGAAGCTTTCTTT.

This clonotype was seen a few times. The chain recombines TRBV11-2 with TRBJ2-2; TRBD1 aligns across 7 bases. This CDR3 contains 14 residues. With V trimmed by 3 bases and J by 6 bases, 4 bases remained unmatched. Germline V gene data show CDR1 as SGHAT and CDR2 as FQNNGV. The CDR3 DNA sequence: TGTGCCAGCAGCTTCGGACAGGCGGCCGGGGAGCTGTTTTTT. Translation: CASSFGQAAGELFF.

The gene calls are TRBV10-3 and TRBJ1-5; D possibly corresponds to TRBD1 (5 bases). Germline V gives CDR1 ENHRY, CDR2 SYGVKD. V was clipped by 2 bases and J by 2 bases, with 10 bases between them. The CDR3 contains 15 residues. CDR3 protein: CAISEEGRGNQPQHF. The DNA of the CDR3 is TGTGCCATCAGTGAGGAGGGGAGGGGCAATCAGCCCCAGCATTTT.

CDR3 sequence reads: CSARRSDPREKLFF. As DNA, the CDR3 is TGCAGTGCTAGAAGGTCAGACCCCCGTGAAAAACTGTTTTTT. V and J are TRBV20-1 and TRBJ1-4; no firm D call. The germline V gene encodes CDR1 DFQATT and CDR2 SNEGSKA (reference sequence). The CDR3 has 14 residues. V was clipped by 2 bases and J by 7 bases, with 14 bases between them.

In this sample, this clonotype turned up a few times. The CDR3 nucleotides are TGTGCCAGCAGTTACCCCGGGGGAGTCGGACCAGGGGAGCTGTTTTTT. Translation gives CASSYPGGVGPGELFF. The rearrangement uses TRBV6-6 and TRBJ2-2; a weak D match, TRBD2 (6 bases). The CDR3 is 16 residues long. Trimming left V 2 bases short and J 8 bases short, with 18 bases between. Germline V gives CDR1 MNHNY, CDR2 SVGAGI (reference sequence).